This record covers a single T cell receptor beta chain. The CDR3 is 15 residues long. The germline V gene has CDR1 SGDLS and CDR2 YYNGEE. Between the trimmed V and J ends, which lost 4 bases and 0 bases, there was a span of 12 bases. This specimen belongs to a study of blood T cell repertoires in COVID-19. Study information: Sites across the United States, Italy and Spain contributed samples from acute and convalescent COVID-19. Sample material is recorded as cDNA or gDNA derived from T cells, B-cell-depleted T cells, or PBMCs.

In the study's own analysis: It was from reference gene primer amplification that nucleated cell counts were estimated. Generated by immunoSEQ multiplex PCR, the TCRdb table keeps only in-frame clones and is missing some. V, J and clone size are those of that table, while D and trimming were read from the DNA. The table includes tens of thousands of clones, 88% detected once. The chain joins TRBV9 to TRBJ2-3; D is perhaps TRBD2 (6 bases). The sequencing input was peripheral blood. This clonotype originated in a human donor in a cohort sampled during active COVID-19. CDR3 sequence reads: CASSPRELSTDTQYF. CDR3 coding DNA: TGTGCCAGCAGCCCTCGGGAGCTTAGCACAGATACGCAGTATTTT. The entire variable domain, with the rest obtained from reference TRBV9 and TRBJ2-3, is as follows: DSGVTQTPKHLITATGQRVTLRCSPRSGDLSVYWYQQSLDQGLQFLIQYYNGEERAKGNILERFSAQQFPDLHSELNLSSLELGDSALYFCASSPRELSTDTQYFGPGTRLTVL.